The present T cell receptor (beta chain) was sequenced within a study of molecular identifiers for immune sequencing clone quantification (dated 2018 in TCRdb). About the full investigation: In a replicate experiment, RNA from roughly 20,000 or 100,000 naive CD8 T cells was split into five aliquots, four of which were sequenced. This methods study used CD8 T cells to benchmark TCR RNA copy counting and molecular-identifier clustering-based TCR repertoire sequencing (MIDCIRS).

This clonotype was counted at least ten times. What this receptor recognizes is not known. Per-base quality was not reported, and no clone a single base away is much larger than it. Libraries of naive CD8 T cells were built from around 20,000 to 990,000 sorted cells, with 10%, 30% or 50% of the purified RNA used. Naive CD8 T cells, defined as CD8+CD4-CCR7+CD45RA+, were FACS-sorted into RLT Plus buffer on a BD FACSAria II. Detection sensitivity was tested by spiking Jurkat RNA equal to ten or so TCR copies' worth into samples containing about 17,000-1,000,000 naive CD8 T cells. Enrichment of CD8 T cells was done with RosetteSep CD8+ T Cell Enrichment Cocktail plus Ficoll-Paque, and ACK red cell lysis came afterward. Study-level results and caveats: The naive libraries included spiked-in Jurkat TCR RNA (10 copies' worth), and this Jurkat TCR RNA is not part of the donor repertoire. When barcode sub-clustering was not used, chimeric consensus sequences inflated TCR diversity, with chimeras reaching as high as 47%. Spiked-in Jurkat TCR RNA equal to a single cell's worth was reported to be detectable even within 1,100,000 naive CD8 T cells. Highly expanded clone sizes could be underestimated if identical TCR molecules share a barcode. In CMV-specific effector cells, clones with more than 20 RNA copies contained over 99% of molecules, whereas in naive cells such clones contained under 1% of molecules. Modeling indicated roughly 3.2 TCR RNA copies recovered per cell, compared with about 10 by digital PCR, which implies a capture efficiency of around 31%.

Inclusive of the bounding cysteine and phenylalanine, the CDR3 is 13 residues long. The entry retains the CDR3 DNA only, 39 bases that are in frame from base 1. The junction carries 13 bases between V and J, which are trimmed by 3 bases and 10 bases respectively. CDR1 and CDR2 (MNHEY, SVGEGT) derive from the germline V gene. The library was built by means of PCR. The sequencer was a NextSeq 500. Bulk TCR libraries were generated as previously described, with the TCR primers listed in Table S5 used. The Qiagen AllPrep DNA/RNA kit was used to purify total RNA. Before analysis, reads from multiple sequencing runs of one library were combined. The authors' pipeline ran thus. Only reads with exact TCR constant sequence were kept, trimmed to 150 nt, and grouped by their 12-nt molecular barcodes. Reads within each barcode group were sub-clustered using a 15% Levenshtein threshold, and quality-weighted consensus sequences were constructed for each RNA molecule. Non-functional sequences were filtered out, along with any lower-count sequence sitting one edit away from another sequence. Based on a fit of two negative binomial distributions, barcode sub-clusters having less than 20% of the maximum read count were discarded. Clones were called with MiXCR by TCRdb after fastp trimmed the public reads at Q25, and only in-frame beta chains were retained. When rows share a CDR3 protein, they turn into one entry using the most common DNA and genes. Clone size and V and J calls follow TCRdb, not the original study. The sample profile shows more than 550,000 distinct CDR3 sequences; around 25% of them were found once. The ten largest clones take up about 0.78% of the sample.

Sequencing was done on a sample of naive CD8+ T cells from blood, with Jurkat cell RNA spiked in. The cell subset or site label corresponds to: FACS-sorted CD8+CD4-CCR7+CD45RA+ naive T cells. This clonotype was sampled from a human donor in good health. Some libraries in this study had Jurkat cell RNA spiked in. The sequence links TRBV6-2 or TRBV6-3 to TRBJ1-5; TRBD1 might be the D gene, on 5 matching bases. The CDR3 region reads CASSYLAGSPQHF. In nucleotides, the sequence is TGTGCCAGCAGTTATCTTGCAGGGAGCCCCCAGCATTTT.